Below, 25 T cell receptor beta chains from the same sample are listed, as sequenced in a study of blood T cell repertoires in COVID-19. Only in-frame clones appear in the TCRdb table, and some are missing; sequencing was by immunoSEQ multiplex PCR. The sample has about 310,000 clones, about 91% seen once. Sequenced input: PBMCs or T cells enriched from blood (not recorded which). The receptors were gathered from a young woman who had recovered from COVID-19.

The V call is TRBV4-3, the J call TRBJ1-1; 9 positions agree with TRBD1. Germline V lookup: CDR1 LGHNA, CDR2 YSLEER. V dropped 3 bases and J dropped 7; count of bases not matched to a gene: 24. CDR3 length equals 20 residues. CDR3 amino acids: CASSHMIFRDRDYRGLEAFF. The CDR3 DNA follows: TGCGCCAGCAGCCACATGATTTTTCGGGACAGGGACTACCGGGGTCTTGAAGCTTTCTTT.

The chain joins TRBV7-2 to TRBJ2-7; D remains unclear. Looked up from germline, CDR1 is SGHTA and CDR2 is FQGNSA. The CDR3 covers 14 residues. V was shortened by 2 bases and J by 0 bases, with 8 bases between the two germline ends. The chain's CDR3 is CASSLWASSYEQYF. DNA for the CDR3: TGTGCCAGCAGCTTATGGGCGAGCTCCTACGAGCAGTACTTC.

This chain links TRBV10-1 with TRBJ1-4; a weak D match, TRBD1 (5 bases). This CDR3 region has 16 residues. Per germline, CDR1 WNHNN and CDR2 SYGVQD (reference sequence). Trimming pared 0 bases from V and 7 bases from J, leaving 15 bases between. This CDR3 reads CASSESFGGLVEKLFF. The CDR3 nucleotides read TGCGCCAGCAGTGAGTCGTTCGGGGGTCTGGTTGAAAAACTGTTTTTT.

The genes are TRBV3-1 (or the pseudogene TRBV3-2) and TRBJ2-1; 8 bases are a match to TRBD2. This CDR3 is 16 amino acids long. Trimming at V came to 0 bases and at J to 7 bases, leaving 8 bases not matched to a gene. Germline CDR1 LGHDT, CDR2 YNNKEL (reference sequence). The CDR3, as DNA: TGTGCCAGCAGCCAAGAAACAGCGGGAGATTCGAATGAGCAGTTCTTC. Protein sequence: CASSQETAGDSNEQFF.

The CDR3 loop reads CASSLVGREYEQYF. Here the CDR3 DNA reads TGCGCCAGCAGCTTGGTGGGGCGGGAGTACGAGCAGTACTTC. The V and J genes are TRBV5-1 and TRBJ2-7; 7 positions match TRBD2. Germline values: CDR1 SGHRS, CDR2 YFSETQ. The CDR3 totals 14 residues. V lost 0 bases and J lost 4; bases outside the gene matches: 4.

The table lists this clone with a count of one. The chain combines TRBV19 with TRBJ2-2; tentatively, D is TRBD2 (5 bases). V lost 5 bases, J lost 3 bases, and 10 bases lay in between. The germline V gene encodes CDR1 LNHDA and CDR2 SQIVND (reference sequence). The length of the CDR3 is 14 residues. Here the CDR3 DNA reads TGTGCCAGTAGTCAACCCGGGGACACCGGGGAGCTGTTTTTT. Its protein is CASSQPGDTGELFF.

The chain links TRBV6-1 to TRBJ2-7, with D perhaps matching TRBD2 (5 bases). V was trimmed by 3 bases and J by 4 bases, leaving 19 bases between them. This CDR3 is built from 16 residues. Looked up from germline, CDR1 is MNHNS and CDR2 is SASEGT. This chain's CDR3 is CASSDPAETRPYEQYF. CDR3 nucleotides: TGTGCCAGCAGTGATCCAGCGGAGACCCGTCCTTACGAGCAGTACTTC.

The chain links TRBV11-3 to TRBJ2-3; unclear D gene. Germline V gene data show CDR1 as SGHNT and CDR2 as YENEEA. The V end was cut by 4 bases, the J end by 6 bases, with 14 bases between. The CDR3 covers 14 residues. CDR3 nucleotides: TGTGCCAGCAGCTCCCGCGCCAACGGGGATACGCAGTATTTT. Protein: CASSSRANGDTQYF. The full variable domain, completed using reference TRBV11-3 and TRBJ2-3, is EAGVVQSPRYKIIEKKQPVAFWCNPISGHNTLYWYLQNLGQGPELLIRYENEEAVDDSQLPKDRFSAERLKGVDSTLKIQPAELGDSAVYLCASSSRANGDTQYFGPGTRLTVL.

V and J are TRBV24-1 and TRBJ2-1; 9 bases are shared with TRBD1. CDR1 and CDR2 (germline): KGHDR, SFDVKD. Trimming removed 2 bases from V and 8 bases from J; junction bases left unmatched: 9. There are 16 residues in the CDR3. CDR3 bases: TGTGCCACCAGTGATTCGCCGGGACAGGGTTCCTATGAGCAGTTCTTC. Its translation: CATSDSPGQGSYEQFF.

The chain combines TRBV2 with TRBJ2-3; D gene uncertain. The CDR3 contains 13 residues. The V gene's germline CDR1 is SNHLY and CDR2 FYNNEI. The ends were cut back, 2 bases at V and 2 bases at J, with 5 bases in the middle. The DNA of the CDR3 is TGTGCCAGCAGTGAATGGCTCACAGATACGCAGTATTTT. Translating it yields CASSEWLTDTQYF.

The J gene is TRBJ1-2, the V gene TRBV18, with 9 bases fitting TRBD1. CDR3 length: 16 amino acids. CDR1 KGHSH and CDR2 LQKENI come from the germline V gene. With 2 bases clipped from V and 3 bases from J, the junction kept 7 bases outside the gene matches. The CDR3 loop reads CASSPLLQGADYGYTF. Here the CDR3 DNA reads TGTGCCAGCTCACCATTACTACAGGGGGCGGACTATGGCTACACCTTC.

The CDR3 loop is CSVRQGVLEGYTF. The CDR3 coding sequence is TGCAGCGTCCGACAGGGGGTATTAGAAGGCTACACCTTC. The chain joins TRBV29-1 to TRBJ1-2; 9 bases align to TRBD1. V lost 6 bases to trimming and J lost 8 bases; unmatched junction nucleotides: 10. CDR3 size: 13 residues. Germline V gene data show CDR1 as SQVTM and CDR2 as ANQGSEA. The whole variable domain, remainder taken from reference TRBV29-1 and TRBJ1-2, is SAVISQKPSRDICQRGTSLTIQCQVDSQVTMMFWYRQQPGQSLTLIATANQGSEATYESGFVIDKFPISRPNLTFSTLTVSNMSPEDSSIYLCSVRQGVLEGYTFGSGTRLTVV.

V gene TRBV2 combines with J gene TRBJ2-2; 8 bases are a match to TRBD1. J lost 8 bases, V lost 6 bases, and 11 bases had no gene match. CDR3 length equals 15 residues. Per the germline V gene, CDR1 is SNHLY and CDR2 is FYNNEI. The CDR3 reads CASSGDRSASGELFF. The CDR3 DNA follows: TGTGCCAGCAGCGGGGACAGGAGCGCTTCTGGGGAGCTGTTTTTT.

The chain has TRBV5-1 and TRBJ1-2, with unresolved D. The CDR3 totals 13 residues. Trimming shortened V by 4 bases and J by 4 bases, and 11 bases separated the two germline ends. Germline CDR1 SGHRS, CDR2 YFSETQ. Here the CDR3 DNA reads TGCGCCAGCAGCCAAACAGAGCTCTATGGCTACACCTTC. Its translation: CASSQTELYGYTF.

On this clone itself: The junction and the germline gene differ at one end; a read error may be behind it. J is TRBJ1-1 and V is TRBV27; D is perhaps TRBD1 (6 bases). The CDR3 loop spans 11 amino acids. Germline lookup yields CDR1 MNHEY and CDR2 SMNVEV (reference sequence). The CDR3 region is CASSLSGTGQF. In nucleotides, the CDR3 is TGTGCCAGCAGTTTATCCGGGACGGGACAATTT.

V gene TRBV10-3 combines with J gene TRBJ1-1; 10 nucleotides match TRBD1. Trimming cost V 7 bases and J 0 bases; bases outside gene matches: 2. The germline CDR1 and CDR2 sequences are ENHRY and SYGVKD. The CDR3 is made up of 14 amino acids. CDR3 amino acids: CAINGQGVNTEAFF. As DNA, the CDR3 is TGTGCCATCAACGGACAGGGGGTGAACACTGAAGCTTTCTTT.

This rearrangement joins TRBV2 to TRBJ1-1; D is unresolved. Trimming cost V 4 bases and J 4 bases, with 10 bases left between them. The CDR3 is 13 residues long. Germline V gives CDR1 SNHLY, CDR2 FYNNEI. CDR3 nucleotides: TGTGCCAGCAGTGGGAGGGAGGGCACTGAAGCTTTCTTT. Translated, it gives CASSGREGTEAFF.

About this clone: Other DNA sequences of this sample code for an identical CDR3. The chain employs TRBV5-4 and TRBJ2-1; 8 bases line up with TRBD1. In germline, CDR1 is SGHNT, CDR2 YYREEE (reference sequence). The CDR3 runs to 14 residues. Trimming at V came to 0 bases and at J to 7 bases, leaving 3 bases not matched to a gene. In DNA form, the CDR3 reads TGTGCCAGCAGCTTGGGACAGGGGAGGAATGAGCAGTTCTTC. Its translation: CASSLGQGRNEQFF.

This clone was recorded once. The CDR3 coding sequence is TGTGCCAGCAGCCGACCGGGAGTTTACAATGAGCAGTTCTTC. It yields the protein CASSRPGVYNEQFF. The genes are TRBV5-4 and TRBJ2-1; possibly TRBD2 for D (6 bases). CDR1 is SGHNT, CDR2 YYREEE, per germline (reference sequence). This CDR3 comprises 14 residues. V lost 4 bases and J 4 bases, leaving 12 bases between the germline ends.

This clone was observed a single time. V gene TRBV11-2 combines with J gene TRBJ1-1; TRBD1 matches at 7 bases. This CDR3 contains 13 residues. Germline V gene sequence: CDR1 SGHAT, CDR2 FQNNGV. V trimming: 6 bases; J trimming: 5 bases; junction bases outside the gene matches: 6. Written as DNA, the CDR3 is TGTGCCAGCAGTTTCGCACAGGGGACTGAAGCTTTCTTT. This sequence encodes CASSFAQGTEAFF.

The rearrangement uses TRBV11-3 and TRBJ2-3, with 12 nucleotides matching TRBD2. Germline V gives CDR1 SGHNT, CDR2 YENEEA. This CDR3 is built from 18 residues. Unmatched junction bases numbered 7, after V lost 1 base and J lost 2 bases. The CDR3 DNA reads TGTGCCAGCAGCTTAGGGGTCCGACTAGCGGGAGACACAGATACGCAGTATTTT. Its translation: CASSLGVRLAGDTDTQYF.

The CDR3 loop reads CASSRGGMNTEAFF. Written as DNA, the CDR3 is TGTGCCAGCAGCCGGGGGGGAATGAACACTGAAGCTTTCTTT. V is TRBV7-3 and J is TRBJ1-1, with D tentatively TRBD1 (5 bases). V gave up 5 bases and J gave up 0 bases, with 10 bases separating them. The CDR3 consists of 14 residues. From germline, CDR1 is SGHTA and CDR2 FQGTGA. The full variable domain, in which reference TRBV7-3 and TRBJ1-1 provide the parts outside the CDR3, is GAGVSQTPSNKVTEKGKYVELRCDPISGHTALYWYRQSLGQGPEFLIYFQGTGAADDSGLPNDRFFAVRPEGSVSTLKIQRTERGDSAVYLCASSRGGMNTEAFFGQGTRLTVV.

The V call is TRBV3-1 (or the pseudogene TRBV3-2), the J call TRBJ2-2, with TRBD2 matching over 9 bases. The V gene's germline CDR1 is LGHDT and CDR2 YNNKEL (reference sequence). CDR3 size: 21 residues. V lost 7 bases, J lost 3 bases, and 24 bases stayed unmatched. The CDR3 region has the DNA TGTGCCAGCACGGGCAACCAGATTAGAAAGACTAGCGGAGATGACACCGGGGAGCTGTTTTTT. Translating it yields CASTGNQIRKTSGDDTGELFF.

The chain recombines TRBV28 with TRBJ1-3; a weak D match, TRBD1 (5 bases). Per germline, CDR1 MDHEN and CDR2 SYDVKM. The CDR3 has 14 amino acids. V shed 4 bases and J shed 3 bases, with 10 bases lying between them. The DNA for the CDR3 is TGTGCCAGCAGTTATCAGGGTTATGGAAACACCATATATTTT. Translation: CASSYQGYGNTIYF.

Here the CDR3 reads CASSQTGPPRTDTQYF. For the CDR3, the DNA is TGTGCCAGCAGCCAAACAGGACCTCCCCGCACAGATACGCAGTATTTT. The rearrangement joins TRBV14 to TRBJ2-3, with D perhaps TRBD1 (5 bases). Germline V gene lookup returns CDR1 SGHDN and CDR2 FVKESK. The germline V and J ends were trimmed by 2 bases and 1 base, with 13 bases remaining between them. CDR3 size: 16 residues.